A single sample gave rise to the 21 T cell receptor beta chains below, sequenced in a study of T cell repertoires in cytomegalovirus infection. The antigens these receptors bind are not known. Each CDR3 protein gets one entry after TCRdb re-called the reads with MiXCR. The sample contains hundreds of thousands of distinct CDR3 sequences, about two fifths of which appear only once. The material sequenced was cultured PBMCs, taken from culture after CMV antigen stimulation. Source of these receptors: a human donor in good health (CMV status not recorded). Some clones in this sample may be carry-over from other donors' samples.

The chain is built from TRBV19 and TRBJ2-5, with D possibly TRBD2 on 5 matching bases. Germline V CDR1 and CDR2: LNHDA, SQIVND (reference sequence). There are 18 residues in the CDR3. The V end lost 2 bases, the J end lost 5 bases, and 24 bases lay between the germline ends. The chain's CDR3 is CASSIRVGQRSIAETQYF. DNA of the CDR3: TGTGCCAGTAGTATACGGGTCGGGCAGAGATCCATAGCGGAGACCCAGTACTTC.

This clonotype came up a few times. V usage is TRBV19 and J usage is TRBJ1-5, with a weak D call TRBD1 (6 bases). V lost 6 bases and J 6 bases, leaving 9 bases between the germline ends. CDR1 is LNHDA and CDR2 is SQIVND in the germline V gene (reference sequence). The CDR3 spans 12 residues. The CDR3 loop is CASSQGTQPQHF. CDR3 DNA: TGTGCCAGTAGCCAGGGGACTCAGCCCCAGCATTTT.

The rearrangement links TRBV7-8 to TRBJ2-2; D might be TRBD2 (5 bases). V was shortened by 5 bases and J by 0 bases, with 10 bases between the two germline ends. Germline V gene data show CDR1 as SGHVS and CDR2 as FQNEAQ. This CDR3 contains 15 residues. CDR3 nucleotides: TGTGCCAGCAGCACCGCGGACTCGAACACCGGGGAGCTGTTTTTT. As protein: CASSTADSNTGELFF.

The CDR3 spells CASMGGPSNQPQHF. For the CDR3, the DNA is TGTGCCAGCATGGGGGGACCAAGCAATCAGCCCCAGCATTTT. The chain employs TRBV12-3 or TRBV12-4 and TRBJ1-5; a possible D gene is TRBD1 (5 bases). V was cut by 7 bases and J by 1 base, with 11 bases left in between. CDR3 length equals 14 residues.

The V and J genes are TRBV7-9 and TRBJ2-1; tentatively, D is TRBD2 (5 bases). V was pared by 4 bases and J by 0 bases, with 19 bases between. The CDR3 runs 18 residues. Germline V gene data show CDR1 as SEHNR and CDR2 as FQNEAQ (reference sequence). This CDR3 reads CASSYSAGGDYSYNEQFF. CDR3 in DNA: TGTGCCAGCAGCTATTCGGCGGGCGGAGACTACTCCTACAATGAGCAGTTCTTC.

A few counts support this clonotype. The gene calls are TRBV6-2 or TRBV6-3 and TRBJ2-4; TRBD1 matches 7 bases. Germline V gene data show CDR1 as MNHEY and CDR2 as SVGEGT. The ends lost 2 bases at V and 6 bases at J; junction bases unmatched: 4. The CDR3 sequence is 14 residues long. CDR3 sequence reads: CASSYGNRGNIQYF. The DNA of the CDR3 is TGTGCCAGCAGTTACGGAAACAGGGGAAACATTCAGTACTTC.

The chain has TRBV5-1 and TRBJ2-2, with unresolved D. Trimming took 3 bases from V and 6 from J, leaving 12 bases between them. The CDR3 has 14 residues. The germline V gene encodes CDR1 SGHRS and CDR2 YFSETQ. The CDR3 region has the DNA TGCGCCAGCAGCTCGGAAGTCAGCCCCGGGGAGCTGTTTTTT. Amino acid sequence: CASSSEVSPGELFF. The complete variable domain, with remaining parts taken from reference TRBV5-1 and TRBJ2-2, reads KAGVTQTPRYLIKTRGQQVTLSCSPISGHRSVSWYQQTPGQGLQFLFEYFSETQRNKGNFPGRFSGRQFSNSRSEMNVSTLELGDSALYLCASSSEVSPGELFFGEGSRLTVL.

This clonotype turned up a few times. The genes are TRBV6-1 and TRBJ1-2, with 10 bases aligning to TRBD1. The CDR3 has 14 amino acids. The V and J ends lost 6 bases and 7 bases, in that order; junction bases with no gene match: 8. CDR1 is MNHNS and CDR2 is SASEGT in the germline V gene. Written as DNA, the CDR3 is TGTGCCAGCAGATCCGACAGGGGGCCGGTTGGCTACACCTTC. Translated, it gives CASRSDRGPVGYTF.

This clonotype has only a few counts. The chain's CDR3 is CASSPAWNEQFF. CDR3 sequence (DNA): TGTGCCAGCAGTCCGGCTTGGAATGAGCAGTTCTTC. This rearrangement joins TRBV7-2 to TRBJ2-1; D ambiguous. Germline CDR1 reads SGHTA; CDR2 reads FQGNSA. The CDR3 loop spans 12 amino acids. The germline V and J ends were trimmed by 6 bases and 7 bases, with 10 bases remaining between them. The variable domain in full, completed from reference TRBV7-2 and TRBJ2-1, reads GAGVSQSPSNKVTEKGKDVELRCDPISGHTALYWYRQSLGQGLEFLIYFQGNSAPDKSGLPSDRFSAERTGGSVSTLTIQRTQQEDSAVYLCASSPAWNEQFFGPGTRLTVL.

The genes are TRBV7-9 and TRBJ2-1; no clear D. Germline assignment: CDR1 SEHNR and CDR2 FQNEAQ (reference sequence). The V and J ends lost 3 bases and 10 bases respectively, with 7 bases between them. CDR3 size: 11 residues. CDR3 sequence reads: CASSFLAEQFF. As DNA, the CDR3 is TGTGCCAGCAGCTTCTTGGCCGAGCAGTTCTTC.

This chain connects TRBV7-2 to TRBJ1-2; D unresolved. The CDR3 is 11 amino acids. Per germline, CDR1 SGHTA and CDR2 FQGNSA. The V end was cut by 5 bases, the J end by 8 bases, with 9 bases between. CDR3 sequence (DNA): TGTGCCAGCAGCCCCAATATAGGCTACACCTTC. Amino acids: CASSPNIGYTF.

J is TRBJ2-7 and V is TRBV12-3 or TRBV12-4; D unresolved. V gave up 2 bases and J gave up 9 bases, with 11 bases separating them. This CDR3 has 12 amino acids. CDR3 loop: CASSLSRVGQYF. Here the CDR3 DNA reads TGTGCCAGCAGTTTAAGCCGGGTCGGGCAGTACTTC.

This clonotype was seen a handful of times. In DNA, the CDR3 is TGTGCCAGCAGCCATCTAGCGGTGGCGAGCTACGAGCAGTACTTC. It codes for CASSHLAVASYEQYF. The chain couples TRBV7-2 to TRBJ2-7; 7 bases agree with TRBD2. J gave up 3 bases and V 5 bases, and 10 bases lay outside the gene matches. The CDR3 contains 15 residues. CDR1 is SGHTA, CDR2 FQGNSA, per germline.

The rearrangement joins TRBV20-1 to TRBJ2-2, with D perhaps matching TRBD1 (8 bases). The CDR3 is made up of 17 amino acids. The V end was cut by 1 base, the J end by 2 bases, with 17 bases between. Looked up from germline, CDR1 is DFQATT and CDR2 is SNEGSKA (reference sequence). CDR3 loop: CSARGGGTGKNTGELFF. CDR3 nucleotide sequence: TGCAGTGCTAGAGGGGGGGGGACAGGCAAAAACACCGGGGAGCTGTTTTTT.

The chain recombines TRBV4-1 with TRBJ1-2, with D possibly matching TRBD1 (6 bases). Between the trimmed V and J ends, which lost 0 bases and 8 bases, there was a span of 19 bases. The CDR3 runs to 16 residues. Germline-derived CDR1 and CDR2 are MGHRA and YSYEKL. CDR3 DNA: TGCGCCAGCAGCCAAGACGACATACAGGGTTTCGGGGGCTACACCTTC. Protein sequence: CASSQDDIQGFGGYTF.

Only one count was recorded for this clonotype. The chain couples TRBV2 to TRBJ2-3; TRBD2 matches at 7 bases. The germline CDR1 and CDR2 sequences are SNHLY and FYNNEI. The CDR3 totals 12 residues. J gave up 5 bases and V 4 bases, and 0 bases lay outside the gene matches. The CDR3 DNA reads TGTGCCAGCAGTGGGGAGGGAGATACGCAGTATTTT. Translated, it gives CASSGEGDTQYF.

The rearrangement links TRBV15 to TRBJ2-2, with D maybe TRBD2 (5 bases). V was trimmed by 7 bases and J by 4 bases, leaving 10 bases between them. Germline V gene lookup returns CDR1 LNHNV and CDR2 YYDKDF (reference sequence). The CDR3 is made up of 13 amino acids. The CDR3 nucleotides read TGTGCCACCAAACGGGATCGCACCGGGGAGCTGTTTTTT. Residues: CATKRDRTGELFF. Together with reference TRBV15 and TRBJ2-2, the CDR3 gives the full variable domain: DAMVIQNPRYQVTQFGKPVTLSCSQTLNHNVMYWYQQKSSQAPKLLFHYYDKDFNNEADTPDNFQSRRPNTSFCFLDIRSPGLGDTAMYLCATKRDRTGELFFGEGSRLTVL.

This clonotype turned up a few times. The V gene is TRBV7-2, the J gene TRBJ1-5; D uncertain. The germline V gene has CDR1 SGHTA and CDR2 FQGNSA. The ends were cut back, 0 bases at V and 2 bases at J, with 5 bases in the middle. This CDR3 region has 14 residues. CDR3 coding DNA: TGTGCCAGCAGCTTAGCTACAGGCAATCAGCCCCAGCATTTT. Translating gives CASSLATGNQPQHF.

J is TRBJ2-3 and V is TRBV7-8; D ambiguous. In germline, CDR1 is SGHVS, CDR2 FQNEAQ. Deletions cut 3 bases from V and 5 bases from J, with 15 bases between. The CDR3 consists of 15 residues. The CDR3 loop reads CASSFSYQVGDTQYF. The CDR3, as DNA: TGTGCCAGCAGCTTTTCTTATCAGGTCGGAGATACGCAGTATTTT.

The V and J genes are TRBV11-2 and TRBJ2-1, with 8 bases aligning to TRBD2. The V gene end was trimmed by 0 bases and the J gene end by 7 bases; junction bases not matched to a gene: 5. CDR1 and CDR2 from the germline V gene are SGHAT and FQNNGV. The CDR3 length is 15 residues. CDR3 sequence: CASSLEGLGGNEQFF. For the CDR3, the DNA is TGTGCCAGCAGCTTAGAGGGACTAGGAGGGAATGAGCAGTTCTTC.

The J gene is TRBJ2-7, the V gene TRBV7-2; D gene unclear. Germline V CDR1 and CDR2: SGHTA, FQGNSA. Trimming cost V 4 bases and J 0 bases, with 10 bases left between them. The CDR3 is 14 residues long. Here the CDR3 DNA reads TGTGCCAGCAGCTACCGCGAAGGCTCCTACGAGCAGTACTTC. Protein product: CASSYREGSYEQYF.